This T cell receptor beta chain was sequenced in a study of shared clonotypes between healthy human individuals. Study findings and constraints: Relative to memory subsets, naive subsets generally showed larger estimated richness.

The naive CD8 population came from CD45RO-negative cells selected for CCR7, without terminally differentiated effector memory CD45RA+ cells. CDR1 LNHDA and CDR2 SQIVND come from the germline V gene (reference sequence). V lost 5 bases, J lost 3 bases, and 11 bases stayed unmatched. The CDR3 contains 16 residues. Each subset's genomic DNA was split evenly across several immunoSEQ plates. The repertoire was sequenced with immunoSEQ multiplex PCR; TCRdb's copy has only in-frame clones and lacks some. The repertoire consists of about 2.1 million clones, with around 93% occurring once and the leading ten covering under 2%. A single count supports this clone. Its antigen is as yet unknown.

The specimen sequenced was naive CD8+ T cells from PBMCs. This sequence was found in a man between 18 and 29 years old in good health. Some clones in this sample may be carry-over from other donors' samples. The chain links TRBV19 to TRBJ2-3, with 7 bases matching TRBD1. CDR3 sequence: CASSARQGGVTDTQYF. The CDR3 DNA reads TGTGCCAGTAGTGCAAGACAGGGTGGAGTTACAGATACGCAGTATTTT.